The sample holds one count of the clone carrying this T cell receptor beta chain. Its cognate antigen is unknown. One entry per CDR3 protein, called by TCRdb with MiXCR from the reads. The top ten clones hold 43% of a sample with hundreds of thousands of distinct CDR3 sequences, roughly 46% of them seen once. Germline assignment: CDR1 SGHTA and CDR2 FQGNSA. This CDR3 spans 13 amino acids. V was trimmed by 3 bases and J by 6 bases, leaving 8 bases between them. The data were taken from a study of T cell repertoires in cytomegalovirus infection. The receptor was derived from a human donor in good health (CMV status not recorded). Some clones in this sample may be carry-over from other donors' samples. Sequencing used cultured PBMCs, obtained from culture after CMV antigen stimulation. The V and J genes are TRBV7-2 and TRBJ2-2; D remains unclear. The CDR3 loop reads CASSFSVAGELFF. For the CDR3, the DNA is TGTGCCAGCAGCTTTTCTGTGGCCGGGGAGCTGTTTTTT.